This T cell receptor beta chain comes out of a study of T-cell reconstitution after alpha-beta-depleted transplantation in children. Overall study findings and caveats: T-cell numbers and diversity, one year after transplant, stemmed largely from T cells that were newly produced. Reported findings indicate that, about two months after transplant, alpha-beta T cells came from several hundred expanded clones, which were derived from non-depleted graft cells. The study traced high day-60 TCRbeta diversity in some patients to surviving recipient T cells and thymic progenitors.

This clonotype was found many times. Its antigen is undetermined. The V and J ends lost 0 bases and 3 bases, in that order; junction bases with no gene match: 5. The CDR3 has 15 amino acids. CDR1 and CDR2 from the germline V gene are ENHRY and SYGVKD. This sample's TCRbeta library carried unique molecular identifier barcodes. TCRdb reprocessed the PCR reads with MiXCR, giving one entry per CDR3 protein. The profile covers 90,000 to 120,000 distinct CDR3 sequences, with 5% to 8% appearing a single time and approximately 25% taken by the ten largest. Here the sequenced sample was PBMCs, mostly from graft donor cells, taken 360 days after TCRalphabeta/CD19-depleted stem cell transplant. The sequence was collected from a male patient between 2 and 10 years old who had a stem cell transplant for acute lymphoblastic leukemia, so the T cells may come from the graft donor. The chain has TRBV10-3 and TRBJ2-7, with 7 nucleotides matching TRBD2. This CDR3 is CAISESGGSHYEQYF. The CDR3 region has the DNA TGTGCCATCAGTGAGTCGGGAGGGTCCCACTACGAGCAGTACTTC.